This T cell receptor (beta chain) was documented in a study of early T cells in non-severe SARS-CoV-2 infection. Study overall: With bulk RNA from unsorted whole blood as input, sequencing yielded unpaired chains. Findings and caveats of the study: The matching step, a VDJdb search, favored anti-spike CD8 responses and missed private and CD4 specificities.

CDR3 length: 15 residues. The V end was cut by 3 bases, the J end by 7 bases, with 16 bases between. Per germline, CDR1 SGHTA and CDR2 FQGNSA. This clonotype appeared many times. Its antigen is currently unknown. Individual cDNA molecules received unique molecular identifiers. TCRdb re-analysed the 5' RACE reads in MiXCR, keeping a single row per CDR3 protein. Among about 97,000 distinct CDR3 sequences listed, about 10% were seen once. The specimen comprised whole blood, sampled at baseline. The TCR was taken from an adult who was a healthcare worker with PCR-confirmed SARS-CoV-2 infection or an uninfected control (not recorded which). The V gene is TRBV7-2, the J gene TRBJ1-5; D gene uncertain. CDR3 in amino acids: CASSLAGGPSQPQHF. The CDR3 nucleotides are TGTGCCAGCAGCTTGGCTGGAGGGCCTAGCCAGCCCCAGCATTTT.